Listed below are T cell receptor beta chains from one sample, sequenced in a study of human T cells and chemical hapten exposure. TCRdb redid the calling of the RACE reads with MiXCR, one entry per CDR3 protein. This sample has roughly 110,000 distinct CDR3 sequences, with 12% found just once. The sample was whole blood, taken in connection with sensitization to the hapten diphenylcyclopropenone (DPC). The receptors come from a woman in her forties or fifties with alopecia areata. Some clones in this sample may be carry-over from other donors' samples. The conserved cysteine and the conserved F or W are not part of the CDR3 here. Fields, in order: J gene, V gene, CDR3 length, CDR3 protein.

TRBJ1-1	TRBV14	13	ASSQVLGKGAEAF
TRBJ2-7	TRBV5-5	10	ASSLGGLEQY
TRBJ2-7	TRBV13	14	ASSFGRPSAAYEQY
TRBJ1-1	TRBV29-1	9	SVDEPTEAF
TRBJ1-1	TRBV20-1	6	SPQEAF
TRBJ1-1	TRBV20-1	12	SERTDSRFTEAF
TRBJ2-1	TRBV7-9	12	ASSLGQGNNEQF
TRBJ1-2	TRBV4-1	10	ASSQDIRGYT
TRBJ1-4	TRBV27	12	ASSPRGGPEKLF
TRBJ2-3	TRBV7-2	12	ASSARFDTDTQY
TRBJ2-7	TRBV28	12	ASVNGAGSYEQY
TRBJ2-1	TRBV23-1	15	ASSSLRAGRKYNEQF
TRBJ2-7	TRBV6-1	13	ASRAGQGGSHEQY
TRBJ1-4	TRBV10-3	12	AISGGAGLEKLF
TRBJ2-1	TRBV5-1	12	ASQGTMSYNEQF
TRBJ1-2	TRBV28	11	ASSPGLVEGYT
TRBJ1-2	TRBV28	11	ASSMTGESGYT
TRBJ2-3	TRBV21-1	14	ASSKLGRTSTDTQY
TRBJ2-4	TRBV4-1	19	ASSQEVFTLGLAGGKNIQY
TRBJ1-1	TRBV5-5	12	ASSLGVRNTEAF
TRBJ2-2	TRBV12-3/TRBV12-4	11	ASSSENTGELF
TRBJ2-6	TRBV4-3	13	ASSQELSGANVLT
TRBJ1-2	TRBV28	11	ASSHLPPNGYT
TRBJ1-1	TRBV20-1	12	SARVHSLNTEAF
TRBJ2-2	TRBV11-2	16	ASSLRGDWGTFTGELF
TRBJ1-1	TRBV14	15	ASSLISPGHRNTEAF
TRBJ2-2	TRBV7-2	14	ASSLRLAPNTGELF
TRBJ2-5	TRBV7-6	13	ASSLRIPPYETQY
TRBJ1-2	TRBV5-1	11	ASSQQTNYGYT
TRBJ2-6	TRBV19	12	ASSRGPGANVLT
TRBJ2-7	TRBV6-6	11	ASSPGISYEQY